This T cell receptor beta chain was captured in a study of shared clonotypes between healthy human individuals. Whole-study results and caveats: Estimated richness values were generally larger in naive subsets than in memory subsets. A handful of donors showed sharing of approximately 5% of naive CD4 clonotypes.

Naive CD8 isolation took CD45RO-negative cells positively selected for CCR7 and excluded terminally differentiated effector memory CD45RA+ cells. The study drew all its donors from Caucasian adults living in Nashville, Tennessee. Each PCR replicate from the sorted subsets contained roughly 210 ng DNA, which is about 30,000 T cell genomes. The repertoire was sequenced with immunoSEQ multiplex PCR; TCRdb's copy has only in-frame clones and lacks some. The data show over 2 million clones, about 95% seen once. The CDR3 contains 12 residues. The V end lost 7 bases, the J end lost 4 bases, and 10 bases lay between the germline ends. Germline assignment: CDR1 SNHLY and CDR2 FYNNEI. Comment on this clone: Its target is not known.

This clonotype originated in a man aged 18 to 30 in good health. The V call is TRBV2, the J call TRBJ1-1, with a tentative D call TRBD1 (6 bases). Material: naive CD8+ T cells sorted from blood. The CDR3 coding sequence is TGTGCCAGCAAGCGGGGGCCCACTGAAGCTTTCTTT. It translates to CASKRGPTEAFF.